This TCR beta chain stems from a study of blood T cell repertoires in COVID-19 (dated by TCRdb to the early 2020s). Looking at the study overall: The collaborator samples originated in the United States, Italy and Spain and spanned the acute and convalescent phases of COVID-19. Where HLA class I and class II types were available, the types were taken from metadata supplied by the sample provider, not from assay-based typing. The material from the prospective study consisted of cDNA or gDNA derived from T cells, B-cell-depleted T cells, or PBMCs. The dataset comprised deeply sampled blood TCRbeta repertoires from subjects exposed to, actively infected with, or recovered from COVID-19. The sample metadata nearly always contained a de-identified subject ID, COVID-19 status, age in years and sex. The repertoires were released in a freely available public database meant as a resource for research on the immune response to SARS-CoV-2. The samples were drawn from two sources: the first 160 participants of the ongoing ImmuneRACE study, and approximately 1,300 subjects contributed by 6 global collaborators. Points the paper makes about the study in general: The quantity of clinical and demographic metadata differed by source and by participant and was supplied without curation.

Whole blood was collected in K2EDTA tubes by collaborating institutions according to the institutions' own protocols. For TCRbeta analysis, collaborators shipped samples as frozen whole blood, isolated PBMCs, or DNA extracted from either of those sample types. The germline V gene yields SGHRS for CDR1 and YFSETQ for CDR2. Trimming removed 6 bases from V and 3 bases from J, leaving 14 bases between the germline ends. Taken from cysteine to phenylalanine, the CDR3 has 14 residues. CDR3 DNA only is kept here, 42 bases in frame from base 1. In regard to this clone: Its target antigen remains unknown. Per-base quality was not reported, and no clone a single base away is much larger than it.

TCRbeta CDR3 regions were amplified from genomic DNA by means of the immunoSEQ Assay, a bias-controlled multiplex PCR. The original methods were these. The number of nucleated cells in each sample was estimated from the amplification of reference gene primers within the assay. To quantify the absolute abundance of each unique TCRbeta CDR3 rearrangement, sequence reads were collapsed and filtered. Productive Simpson clonality was computed per sample as the square root of Simpson's diversity index over productive rearrangements. Entries here come from immuneACCESS through TCRdb and include only in-frame sequences with V and J called. Some clones fail to appear in such tables; in the studies checked, an unresolved V gene covers under half of the shortfall, and the cause of the remainder is unknown. The V and J calls and the clone size are those of that table, but D and trimming were determined from the DNA. In all, the sample holds roughly 77,000 clones, and around 77% of those were seen once. The top ten clones comprise 7.5% to 10% of the sample.

The chain was built from TRBV5-1 and TRBJ2-3, and possibly TRBD1, on 6 matching bases. This TCR was sampled from a human donor in a cohort sampled during active COVID-19. The sequenced sample was peripheral blood. The sequence in DNA is TGCGCCAGCATAGGGGGAACAGGGACAGATACGCAGTATTTT. This codes for CASIGGTGTDTQYF. The full variable domain, completed from the reference TRBV5-1 and TRBJ2-3 proteins outside the CDR3, reads KAGVTQTPRYLIKTRGQQVTLSCSPISGHRSVSWYQQTPGQGLQFLFEYFSETQRNKGNFPGRFSGRQFSNSRSEMNVSTLELGDSALYLCASIGGTGTDTQYFGPGTRLTVL.